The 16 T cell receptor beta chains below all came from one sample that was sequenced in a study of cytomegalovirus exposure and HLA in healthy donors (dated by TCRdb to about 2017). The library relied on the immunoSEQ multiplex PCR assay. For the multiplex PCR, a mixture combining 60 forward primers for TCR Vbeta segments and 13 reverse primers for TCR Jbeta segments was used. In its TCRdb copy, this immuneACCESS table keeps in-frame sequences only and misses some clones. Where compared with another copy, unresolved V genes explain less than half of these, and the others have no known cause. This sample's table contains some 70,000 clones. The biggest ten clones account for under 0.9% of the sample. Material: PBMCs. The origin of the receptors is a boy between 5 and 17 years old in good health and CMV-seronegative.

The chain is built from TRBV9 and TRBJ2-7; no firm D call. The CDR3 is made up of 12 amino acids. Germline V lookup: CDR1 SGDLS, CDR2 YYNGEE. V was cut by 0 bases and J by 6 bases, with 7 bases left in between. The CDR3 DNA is TGTGCCAGCAGCGTAGGGCTTGGCGAGCAGTACTTC. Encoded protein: CASSVGLGEQYF.

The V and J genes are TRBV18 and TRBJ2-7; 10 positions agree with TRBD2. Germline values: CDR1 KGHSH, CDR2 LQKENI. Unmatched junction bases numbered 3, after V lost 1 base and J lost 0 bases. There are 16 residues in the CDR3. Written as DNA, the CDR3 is TGTGCCAGCTCACCACAGTCTAGCGGGAGCTCCTACGAGCAGTACTTC. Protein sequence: CASSPQSSGSSYEQYF.

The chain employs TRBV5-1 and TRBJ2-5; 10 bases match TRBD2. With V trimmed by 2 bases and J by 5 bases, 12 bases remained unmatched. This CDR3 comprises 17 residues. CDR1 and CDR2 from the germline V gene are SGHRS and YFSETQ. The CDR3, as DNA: TGCGCCAGCAGCTTCGGGTCTAGCGGGGGTTTTGCGGAGACCCAGTACTTC. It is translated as CASSFGSSGGFAETQYF.

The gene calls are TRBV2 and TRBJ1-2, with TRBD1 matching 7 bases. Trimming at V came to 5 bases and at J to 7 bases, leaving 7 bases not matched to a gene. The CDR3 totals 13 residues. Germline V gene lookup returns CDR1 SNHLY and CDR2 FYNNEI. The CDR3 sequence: CASSPGGIGGYTF. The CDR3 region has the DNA TGTGCCAGCAGTCCAGGGGGGATAGGTGGCTACACCTTC.

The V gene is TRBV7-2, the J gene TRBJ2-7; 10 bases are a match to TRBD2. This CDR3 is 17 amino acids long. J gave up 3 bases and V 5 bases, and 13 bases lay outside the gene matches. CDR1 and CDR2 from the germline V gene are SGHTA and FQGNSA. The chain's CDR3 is CASSRRLAGPQGYEQYF. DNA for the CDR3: TGTGCCAGCAGCCGCCGACTAGCGGGTCCCCAAGGCTACGAGCAGTACTTC.

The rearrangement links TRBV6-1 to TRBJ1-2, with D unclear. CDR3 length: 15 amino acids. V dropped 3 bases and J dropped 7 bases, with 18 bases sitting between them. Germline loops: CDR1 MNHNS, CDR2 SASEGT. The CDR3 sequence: CASSEVRHPRAGYTF. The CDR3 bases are TGTGCCAGCAGTGAGGTTAGACACCCGAGGGCTGGCTACACCTTC.

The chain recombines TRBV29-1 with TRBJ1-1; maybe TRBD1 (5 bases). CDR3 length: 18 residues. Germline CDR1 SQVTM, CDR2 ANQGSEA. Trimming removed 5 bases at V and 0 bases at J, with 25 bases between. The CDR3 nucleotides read TGCAGCGTTACACCGGGACTTAATACAAACGACATGAACACTGAAGCTTTCTTT. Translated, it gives CSVTPGLNTNDMNTEAFF.

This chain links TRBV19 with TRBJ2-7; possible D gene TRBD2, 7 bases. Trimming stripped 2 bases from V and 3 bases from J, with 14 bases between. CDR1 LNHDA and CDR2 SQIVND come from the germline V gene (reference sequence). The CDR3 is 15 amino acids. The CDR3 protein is CASSIQAGANYEQYF. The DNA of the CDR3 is TGTGCCAGTAGTATACAGGCGGGGGCTAACTACGAGCAGTACTTC.

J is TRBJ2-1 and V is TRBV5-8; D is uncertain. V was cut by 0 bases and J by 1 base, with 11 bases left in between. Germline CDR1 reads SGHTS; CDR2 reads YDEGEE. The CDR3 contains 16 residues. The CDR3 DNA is TGTGCCAGCAGCTTGGATCCGAGGCGGTCCTACAATGAGCAGTTCTTC. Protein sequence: CASSLDPRRSYNEQFF.

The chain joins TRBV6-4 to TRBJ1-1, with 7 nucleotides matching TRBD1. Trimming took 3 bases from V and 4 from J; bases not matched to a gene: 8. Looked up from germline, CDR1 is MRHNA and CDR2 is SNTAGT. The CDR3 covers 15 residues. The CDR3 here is CASSEGTDGGTEAFF. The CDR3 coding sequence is TGTGCCAGCAGTGAGGGGACAGACGGCGGCACTGAAGCTTTCTTT.

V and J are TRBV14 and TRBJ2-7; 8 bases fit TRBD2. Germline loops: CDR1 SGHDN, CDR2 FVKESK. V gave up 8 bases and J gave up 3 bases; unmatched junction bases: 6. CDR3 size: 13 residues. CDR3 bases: TGTGCCAGCGCGCGGGAGGCGAACTACGAGCAGTACTTC. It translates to CASAREANYEQYF.

The CDR3 loop is CAWSVREVSYGYTF. CDR3 nucleotide sequence: TGTGCCTGGAGTGTACGGGAGGTATCTTATGGCTACACCTTC. V is TRBV30 and J is TRBJ1-2; D is unresolved. The germline gives CDR1 GTSNPN, CDR2 SVGIG (reference sequence). The CDR3 is 14 residues long. Between the trimmed V and J ends, which lost 0 bases and 5 bases, there was a span of 13 bases.

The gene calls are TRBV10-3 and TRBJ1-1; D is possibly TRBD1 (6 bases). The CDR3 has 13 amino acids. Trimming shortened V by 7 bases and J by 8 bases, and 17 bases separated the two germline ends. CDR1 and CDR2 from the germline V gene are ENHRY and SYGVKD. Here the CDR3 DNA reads TGTGCCATCACTTTGGGTGAGGGGGGGGAAGCTTTCTTT. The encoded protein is CAITLGEGGEAFF.

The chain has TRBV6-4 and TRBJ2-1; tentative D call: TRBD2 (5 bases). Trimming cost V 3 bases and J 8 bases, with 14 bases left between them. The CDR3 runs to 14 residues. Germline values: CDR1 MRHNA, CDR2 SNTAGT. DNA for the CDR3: TGTGCCAGCAGTGAAAGCGGAGAGATCGATGAGCAGTTCTTC. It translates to CASSESGEIDEQFF.

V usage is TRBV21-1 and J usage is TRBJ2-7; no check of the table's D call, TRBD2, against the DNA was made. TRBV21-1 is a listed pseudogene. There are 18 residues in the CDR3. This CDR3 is CASSKDTRTSGKRDEQYF. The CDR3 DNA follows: TGTGCCAGCAGCAAAGACACGAGAACTAGCGGGAAAAGGGACGAGCAGTACTTC.

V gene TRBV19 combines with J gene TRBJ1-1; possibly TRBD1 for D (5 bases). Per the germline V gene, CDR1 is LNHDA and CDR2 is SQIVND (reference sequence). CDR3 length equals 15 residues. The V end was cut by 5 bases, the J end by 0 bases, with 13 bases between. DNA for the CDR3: TGTGCCAGTAGTTACAATGGGGCTGTGAACACTGAAGCTTTCTTT. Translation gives CASSYNGAVNTEAFF.